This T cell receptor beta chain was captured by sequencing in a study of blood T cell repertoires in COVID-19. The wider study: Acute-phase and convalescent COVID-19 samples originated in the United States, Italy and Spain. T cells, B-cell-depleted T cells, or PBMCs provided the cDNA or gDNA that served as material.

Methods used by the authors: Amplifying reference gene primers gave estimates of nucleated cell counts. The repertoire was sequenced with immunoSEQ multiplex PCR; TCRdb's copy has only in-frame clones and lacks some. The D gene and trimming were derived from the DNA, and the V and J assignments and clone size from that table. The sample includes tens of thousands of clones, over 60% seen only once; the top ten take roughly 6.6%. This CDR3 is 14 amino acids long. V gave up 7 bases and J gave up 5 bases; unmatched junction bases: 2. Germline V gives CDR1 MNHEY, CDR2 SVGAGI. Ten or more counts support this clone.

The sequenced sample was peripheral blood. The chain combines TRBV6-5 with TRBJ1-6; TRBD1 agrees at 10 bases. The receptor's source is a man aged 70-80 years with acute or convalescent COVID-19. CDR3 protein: CASKGTGDNSPLHF. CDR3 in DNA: TGTGCCAGCAAAGGGACAGGGGATAATTCACCCCTCCACTTT.